The 23 T cell receptor beta chains below come from one sample, sequenced in a study of cytomegalovirus exposure and HLA in healthy donors. Primers for the PCR totalled 60 Vbeta and 13 Jbeta. The data were produced by immunoSEQ multiplex PCR, yet TCRdb's version contains in-frame clones alone and is incomplete. This sample yields about 250,000 clones, of which under 80% are seen a single time; under 3% belongs to the top ten. The sample comprised PBMCs. The receptors stem from a female donor in good health and CMV-seronegative.

The gene calls are TRBV2 and TRBJ2-3; 7 bases agree with TRBD2. V lost 5 bases and J lost 1; bases outside the gene matches: 3. The CDR3 runs to 14 residues. The germline V gene has CDR1 SNHLY and CDR2 FYNNEI. As DNA, the CDR3 is TGTGCCAGCAGTTTAGGGAGGGGCACAGATACGCAGTATTTT. As protein: CASSLGRGTDTQYF.

Comment on this clone: Different DNA sequences within this sample yield the same CDR3. V and J are TRBV5-1 and TRBJ1-4; weak D call: TRBD1 (5 bases). Deletions cut 2 bases from V and 8 bases from J, with 13 bases between. Germline CDR1 and CDR2: SGHRS and YFSETQ. The CDR3 contains 14 residues. The CDR3 here is CASSLGQGTEKLFF. The CDR3 region has the DNA TGCGCCAGCAGCTTAGGGCAGGGAACCGAAAAACTGTTTTTT. Filled out from reference TRBV5-1 and TRBJ1-4, the complete variable domain reads KAGVTQTPRYLIKTRGQQVTLSCSPISGHRSVSWYQQTPGQGLQFLFEYFSETQRNKGNFPGRFSGRQFSNSRSEMNVSTLELGDSALYLCASSLGQGTEKLFFGSGTQLSVL.

The V call is TRBV9, the J call TRBJ2-7; D may be TRBD2 (6 bases). This CDR3 is built from 14 residues. The germline V gene encodes CDR1 SGDLS and CDR2 YYNGEE. Trimming cost V 7 bases and J 2 bases, with 16 bases left between them. The CDR3, as DNA: TGTGCCAGCGGGACCGGGACTTCAGCCTACGAGCAGTACTTC. This encodes CASGTGTSAYEQYF.

This chain links TRBV30 with TRBJ1-1; D ambiguous. Looked up from germline, CDR1 is GTSNPN and CDR2 is SVGIG (reference sequence). The CDR3 spans 14 residues. V dropped 4 bases and J dropped 4 bases, with 16 bases sitting between them. DNA for the CDR3: TGTGCCTGGAATGAACCAGGACTCATCACTGAAGCTTTCTTT. It yields the protein CAWNEPGLITEAFF.

The gene calls are TRBV5-1 and TRBJ2-3; unclear D gene. Trimming left V 0 bases short and J 4 bases short, with 12 bases between. Germline V lookup: CDR1 SGHRS, CDR2 YFSETQ. The CDR3 consists of 15 residues. This chain's CDR3 is CASSLVGETSDTQYF. The DNA of the CDR3 is TGCGCCAGCAGCTTGGTGGGCGAAACCTCAGATACGCAGTATTTT.

The V call is TRBV7-9, the J call TRBJ2-3; possibly TRBD1 for D (5 bases). The CDR3 has 16 amino acids. Germline values: CDR1 SEHNR, CDR2 FQNEAQ (reference sequence). Trimming cost V 6 bases and J 0 bases, with 16 bases left between them. As DNA, the CDR3 is TGTGCCAGCAGACGGAACAGGTCTTCTAGCACAGATACGCAGTATTTT. It translates to CASRRNRSSSTDTQYF.

V usage is TRBV5-1 and J usage is TRBJ1-1, with a possible D match to TRBD1 (6 bases). CDR3 length: 19 amino acids. Between the trimmed V and J ends, which lost 4 bases and 2 bases, there was a span of 27 bases. Germline V gene lookup returns CDR1 SGHRS and CDR2 YFSETQ. DNA for the CDR3: TGCGCCAGCAGCCCTTGGGAGGGGGAAATGGCCCCATCCAACACTGAAGCTTTCTTT. It codes for CASSPWEGEMAPSNTEAFF. The complete variable domain, with remaining parts taken from reference TRBV5-1 and TRBJ1-1, reads KAGVTQTPRYLIKTRGQQVTLSCSPISGHRSVSWYQQTPGQGLQFLFEYFSETQRNKGNFPGRFSGRQFSNSRSEMNVSTLELGDSALYLCASSPWEGEMAPSNTEAFFGQGTRLTVV.

V gene TRBV6-1 combines with J gene TRBJ2-3; D is perhaps TRBD2 (8 bases). Per the germline V gene, CDR1 is MNHNS and CDR2 is SASEGT. The CDR3 has 14 amino acids. The V end was cut by 11 bases, the J end by 6 bases, with 21 bases between. The CDR3 protein is CADGRGLDGDTQYF. CDR3 in DNA: TGTGCCGACGGGAGGGGGCTAGATGGGGATACGCAGTATTTT.

This clone was recorded a few times. J is TRBJ1-3 and V is TRBV28; D gene ambiguous. Between the trimmed V and J ends, which lost 5 bases and 4 bases, there was a span of 6 bases. This CDR3 region has 12 residues. The germline CDR1 and CDR2 sequences are MDHEN and SYDVKM. The CDR3 spells CASSPQGNTIYF. The DNA for the CDR3 is TGTGCCAGCAGTCCACAGGGAAACACCATATATTTT.

The chain joins TRBV4-2 to TRBJ2-7, with TRBD2 matching over 9 bases. Germline assignment: CDR1 LGHNA and CDR2 YNFKEQ. This CDR3 has 20 residues. Trimming at V came to 3 bases and at J to 0 bases, leaving 18 bases not matched to a gene. The CDR3 is CASSHQQRFSGRPGSYEQYF. CDR3 nucleotides: TGTGCCAGCAGCCATCAACAGCGATTTAGCGGGAGACCGGGCTCCTACGAGCAGTACTTC.

V gene TRBV2 combines with J gene TRBJ2-7, with 7 nucleotides matching TRBD2. V lost 3 bases to trimming and J lost 2 bases; unmatched junction nucleotides: 7. Germline CDR1 SNHLY, CDR2 FYNNEI. The CDR3 has 15 amino acids. The CDR3 DNA is TGTGCCAGCAGTGAGGGACTACCGCCTGCCTACGAGCAGTACTTC. Its translation: CASSEGLPPAYEQYF.

The chain links TRBV11-2 to TRBJ1-1, with a possible D match to TRBD1 (6 bases). CDR3 length: 13 amino acids. Germline CDR1 is SGHAT and CDR2 is FQNNGV. Trimming removed 2 bases at V and 5 bases at J, with 9 bases between. Here the CDR3 reads CASSLTRGTEAFF. CDR3 nucleotides: TGTGCCAGCAGCTTAACCAGGGGTACTGAAGCTTTCTTT.

This clone was recorded once. The chain is built from TRBV6-6 and TRBJ2-1; possible D gene TRBD1, 6 bases. Between the trimmed V and J ends, which lost 6 bases and 4 bases, there was a span of 13 bases. Germline CDR1 is MNHNY and CDR2 is SVGAGI (reference sequence). This CDR3 spans 14 amino acids. The CDR3 loop reads CASRSRDMYNEQFF. CDR3 nucleotides: TGTGCCAGCAGGTCCCGGGACATGTACAATGAGCAGTTCTTC.

This chain uses TRBV7-9 with TRBJ2-2, with 7 bases that match TRBD1. CDR3 size: 15 residues. Germline lookup yields CDR1 SEHNR and CDR2 FQNEAQ (reference sequence). Trimming took 5 bases from V and 1 from J; bases not matched to a gene: 4. In nucleotides, the CDR3 is TGTGCCAGCAGCGACAGGGACGGGAACACCGGGGAGCTGTTTTTT. The encoded protein is CASSDRDGNTGELFF.

CDR3 amino acids: CASSSGRVTDTQYF. In DNA, the CDR3 is TGCGCCAGCAGCTCCGGGAGGGTCACAGATACGCAGTATTTT. The chain employs TRBV5-1 and TRBJ2-3, with 8 bases lining up with TRBD2. The CDR3 extends over 14 amino acids. CDR1 is SGHRS and CDR2 is YFSETQ in the germline V gene. The V segment lost 3 bases and the J segment 2 bases; nucleotides outside the gene matches: 2.

The chain recombines TRBV5-1 with TRBJ2-7; TRBD2 matches 14 bases. The CDR3 loop spans 17 amino acids. The V gene end was trimmed by 4 bases and the J gene end by 4 bases; junction bases not matched to a gene: 10. From germline, CDR1 is SGHRS and CDR2 YFSETQ. In DNA form, the CDR3 reads TGCGCCAGCAGCCAGCCGGGACTAGCGGGAGTTCTGTACGAGCAGTACTTC. As protein: CASSQPGLAGVLYEQYF.

The rearrangement joins TRBV7-8 to TRBJ1-1; TRBD1 matches 7 bases. The CDR3 covers 15 residues. Losses at the gene ends were 1 base for V and 1 base for J; bases not matched to a gene: 3. Germline V gene lookup returns CDR1 SGHVS and CDR2 FQNEAQ. The DNA of the CDR3 is TGTGCCAGCAGCTTAGAATACAGGGGGAACACTGAAGCTTTCTTT. It is translated as CASSLEYRGNTEAFF.

The chain is built from TRBV18 and TRBJ2-7, with D maybe TRBD1 (6 bases). CDR3 length: 14 amino acids. Germline CDR1 and CDR2: KGHSH and LQKENI. V lost 3 bases and J lost 4, with 13 bases in between. The CDR3 is CASSPGTRGYEQYF. DNA for the CDR3: TGTGCCAGCTCACCGGGGACACGCGGATACGAGCAGTACTTC.

The table lists this clone with a count of one. The chain combines TRBV18 with TRBJ2-3; maybe TRBD2 (5 bases). Deletions cut 1 base from V and 2 bases from J, with 7 bases between. The CDR3 runs 14 residues. Per germline, CDR1 KGHSH and CDR2 LQKENI. CDR3 region: CASSPLATTDTQYF. CDR3 DNA sequence: TGTGCCAGCTCACCACTAGCGACCACAGATACGCAGTATTTT.

The chain recombines TRBV7-2 with TRBJ1-3; 7 nucleotides agree with TRBD1. CDR3 length: 16 amino acids. In germline, CDR1 is SGHTA, CDR2 FQGNSA. V gave up 5 bases and J gave up 3 bases; unmatched junction bases: 10. The CDR3 DNA sequence: TGTGCCAGCAGCCTCCAGACAGGGATGCTTGGAAACACCATATATTTT. It yields the protein CASSLQTGMLGNTIYF. The full variable domain, rest sourced from reference TRBV7-2 and TRBJ1-3, is GAGVSQSPSNKVTEKGKDVELRCDPISGHTALYWYRQSLGQGLEFLIYFQGNSAPDKSGLPSDRFSAERTGGSVSTLTIQRTQQEDSAVYLCASSLQTGMLGNTIYFGEGSWLTVV.

The chain carries TRBV15 and TRBJ2-1, with D possibly being TRBD1 (6 bases). CDR1 is LNHNV and CDR2 is YYDKDF in the germline V gene (reference sequence). The CDR3 consists of 18 residues. V lost 0 bases and J 0 bases, leaving 15 bases between the germline ends. The CDR3 DNA reads TGTGCCACCAGCAGAGATAGACAGGACGCGAGCTCCTACAATGAGCAGTTCTTC. It encodes CATSRDRQDASSYNEQFF.

The V and J genes are TRBV6-4 and TRBJ2-5; D is perhaps TRBD2 (5 bases). The germline gives CDR1 MRHNA, CDR2 SNTAGT. The CDR3 contains 13 residues. Trimming cost V 3 bases and J 7 bases, with 12 bases left between them. The CDR3 region is CASSEGSAGTQYF. The CDR3 DNA follows: TGTGCCAGCAGTGAGGGTAGTGCGGGGACCCAGTACTTC.

The V call is TRBV9, the J call TRBJ1-1, with D perhaps matching TRBD1 (5 bases). The CDR3 totals 14 residues. Germline V CDR1 and CDR2: SGDLS, YYNGEE. V lost 2 bases, J lost 1 base, and 9 bases lay in between. CDR3 in DNA: TGTGCCAGCAGCGTGGACATATCGAACACTGAAGCTTTCTTT. Its translation is CASSVDISNTEAFF. The full variable domain, its missing parts supplied by reference TRBV9 and TRBJ1-1, is DSGVTQTPKHLITATGQRVTLRCSPRSGDLSVYWYQQSLDQGLQFLIQYYNGEERAKGNILERFSAQQFPDLHSELNLSSLELGDSALYFCASSVDISNTEAFFGQGTRLTVV.